Below are 14 T cell receptor beta chains sequenced from a single sample in a study of neurological immune-mediated disorders (dated by TCRdb to about 2019). The library relied on 5' RACE. This sample was sequenced with an Illumina HiSeq 2500. The raw public data were reprocessed by TCRdb itself: fastp quality trimming at Q25, MiXCR clonotype calling, in-frame beta chains only. Each record represents a unique CDR3 protein, reported with the most common genes and DNA among its rows. This sample is represented by 30,000 to 40,000 distinct CDR3 sequences; about 4.1% of them were singletons. Around 2% of the sample goes to the ten largest clones. The sample comprised PBMCs. These receptors all stem from a man aged 30 to 45 with multiple sclerosis.

This clonotype was found a few times. The gene calls are TRBV20-1 and TRBJ2-5; TRBD2 matches 7 bases. V lost 2 bases to trimming and J lost 2 bases; unmatched junction nucleotides: 5. Germline V CDR1 and CDR2: DFQATT, SNEGSKA (reference sequence). The CDR3 is made up of 14 amino acids. Written as DNA, the CDR3 is TGCAGTGCTAGATCGGTAGCGGGTCAAGAGACCCAGTACTTC. Protein product: CSARSVAGQETQYF.

In the case of this clonotype: A much larger clone differs by one base, so this may be a read error. V is TRBV3-1 and J is TRBJ1-6, with D uncertain. Germline V gene sequence: CDR1 LGHDT, CDR2 YNNKEL (reference sequence). The CDR3 contains 13 residues. CDR3 DNA: TGTGCCAGCAGCCAATTAGCTAATTCACCCCTCAACTTT. Its translation: CASSQLANSPLNF.

In its sample, this clonotype was seen many times. A clone one base away is much larger, so this may be a read error. The chain has TRBV7-2 and TRBJ2-3; possibly TRBD1 for D (9 bases). The CDR3 sequence is 16 residues long. The V and J ends lost 5 bases and 6 bases respectively, with 21 bases between them. Germline CDR1 is SGHTA and CDR2 is FQGNSA. The CDR3 nucleotides read TGTGCCAGCAGCCCGGCGGGCGGGGGGACAGGGGATACGCAGTATTTT. Translated: CASSPAGGGTGDTQYF.

This clonotype was seen many times. The rearrangement links TRBV20-1 to TRBJ1-2, with 7 bases lining up with TRBD1. The trim removed 5 bases at V and 3 bases at J, leaving 3 bases unmatched. CDR3 length: 12 amino acids. Germline values: CDR1 DFQATT, CDR2 SNEGSKA (reference sequence). In DNA form, the CDR3 reads TGCAGTGCTGTTGACAGGGACTATGGCTACACCTTC. Amino acid sequence: CSAVDRDYGYTF.

The chain has TRBV20-1 and TRBJ2-7; TRBD2 is a possible D gene (6 bases). The ends were cut back, 6 bases at V and 2 bases at J, with 14 bases in the middle. This CDR3 spans 13 amino acids. Germline V gene lookup returns CDR1 DFQATT and CDR2 SNEGSKA (reference sequence). CDR3 protein: CSATKGLTYEQYF. The CDR3 bases are TGCAGTGCCACCAAGGGACTCACCTACGAGCAGTACTTC.

Comments on this clonotype: Germline is not matched at one junction end, which may reflect a read error. The rearrangement joins TRBV6-5 to TRBJ2-1; TRBD2 aligns across 8 bases. The V gene's germline CDR1 is MNHEY and CDR2 SVGAGI. The CDR3 has 14 amino acids. The CDR3: CARSYGGVYNEQFF. CDR3 nucleotides: TGTGCCAGAAGTTACGGGGGGGTTTACAATGAGCAGTTCTTC.

This clonotype was counted many times. The chain couples TRBV20-1 to TRBJ2-1, with D tentatively TRBD1 (6 bases). CDR3 length: 14 residues. Germline loops: CDR1 DFQATT, CDR2 SNEGSKA (reference sequence). V was pared by 6 bases and J by 1 base, with 13 bases between. The CDR3 spells CSAHEGVSYNEQFF. CDR3 nucleotides: TGCAGTGCCCATGAGGGGGTTTCCTACAATGAGCAGTTCTTC.

Many counts were recorded for this clonotype. The chain recombines TRBV2 with TRBJ2-2; 7 nucleotides align to TRBD1. The CDR3 totals 15 residues. Germline lookup yields CDR1 SNHLY and CDR2 FYNNEI. The V gene end was trimmed by 6 bases and the J gene end by 4 bases; junction bases not matched to a gene: 8. This CDR3 reads CASRNQTGSTGELFF. The DNA for the CDR3 is TGTGCCAGCAGGAACCAGACAGGGTCCACCGGGGAGCTGTTTTTT.

This clonotype was found many times. The rearrangement joins TRBV3-1 to TRBJ2-1, with D unclear. Germline V CDR1 and CDR2: LGHDT, YNNKEL (reference sequence). Trimming cost V 0 bases and J 6 bases, with 18 bases left between them. This CDR3 is 17 amino acids long. The DNA for the CDR3 is TGTGCCAGCAGCCAAGATCGGTGGGCTCCGTCTACCAATGAGCAGTTCTTC. Its translation is CASSQDRWAPSTNEQFF.

This clonotype was detected many times. The J gene is TRBJ1-6, the V gene TRBV6-5; 9 bases align to TRBD1. The germline V gene has CDR1 MNHEY and CDR2 SVGAGI. V was pared by 4 bases and J by 0 bases, with 13 bases of the junction left unmatched. There are 20 residues in the CDR3. CDR3 residues: CASSFGQGFQTSSYNSPLHF. In nucleotides, the CDR3 is TGTGCCAGCAGTTTCGGACAGGGGTTTCAGACGAGCTCCTATAATTCACCCCTCCACTTT.

In this sample, this clonotype turned up many times. A much bigger clone sits one base away, suggesting this may be a read error. V usage is TRBV4-1 and J usage is TRBJ2-7; D gene uncertain. This CDR3 is built from 13 residues. V lost 4 bases and J 3 bases, leaving 10 bases between the germline ends. Germline CDR1 and CDR2: MGHRA and YSYEKL. The DNA for the CDR3 is TGCGCCAGCAGCCTAGAAGAGGTCTACGAGCAGTACTTC. This encodes CASSLEEVYEQYF.

This clonotype was detected many times. The chain is built from TRBV6-5 and TRBJ1-2; TRBD1 matches at 7 bases. CDR1 and CDR2 (germline): MNHEY, SVGAGI. CDR3 length: 13 amino acids. The V segment lost 8 bases and the J segment 4 bases; nucleotides outside the gene matches: 7. CDR3 sequence reads: CASATTGSYGYTF. The CDR3 coding sequence is TGTGCCAGCGCGACGACAGGGAGCTATGGCTACACCTTC.

In its sample, this clonotype was seen a few times. The chain joins TRBV6-6 to TRBJ2-7, with 9 positions matching TRBD1. V lost 6 bases, J lost 6 bases, and 9 bases stayed unmatched. The CDR3 runs to 14 residues. Germline lookup yields CDR1 MNHNY and CDR2 SVGAGI (reference sequence). The DNA for the CDR3 is TGTGCCAGCAGCTACAGGGGACAGGGAACCGAGCAGTACTTC. Protein: CASSYRGQGTEQYF.

This clonotype was detected only a few times. The CDR3 sequence is CASSLQGAGRGYTF. The CDR3 DNA reads TGTGCCAGCAGCCTACAGGGGGCTGGCAGGGGCTACACCTTC. V gene TRBV9 combines with J gene TRBJ1-2; 9 bases agree with TRBD1. From germline, CDR1 is SGDLS and CDR2 YYNGEE. J gave up 8 bases and V 4 bases, and 9 bases lay outside the gene matches. This CDR3 contains 14 residues.